One and the same sample provided the 7 T cell receptor beta chains below, sequenced in a study of tumor and adjacent non-tumor tissue in lung cancer. The template was RNA from unsorted bulk tissue. A modified ARM-PCR protocol with three rounds of nested PCR amplified TCRbeta. TCRdb passed the multiplex PCR reads through MiXCR, listing each CDR3 protein once. The table includes approximately 150,000 distinct CDR3 sequences, 66% detected once. The sequencing sample was made of lung tumor tissue. The receptors here all came from a man aged 60 to 69 with small cell lung cancer.

A note on this clonotype: The CDR3 carries no conserved terminal phenylalanine or tryptophan, so it likely arises from a read error. This rearrangement joins TRBV6-1 to TRBJ2-1, with 7 nucleotides matching TRBD2. From germline, CDR1 is MNHNS and CDR2 SASEGT. The V gene end was trimmed by 5 bases and the J gene end by 3 bases; junction bases not matched to a gene: 7. The CDR3 has 15 residues. The CDR3 bases are TGTGCCAGCAGTAGAGGGACTAACGACTACAATGAGCAGTTCCTC. It translates to CASSRGTNDYNEQFL.

The sample holds a few counts of this clonotype. The chain combines TRBV6-2 or TRBV6-3 with TRBJ2-1; 7 bases fit TRBD2. V lost 6 bases to trimming and J lost 2 bases; unmatched junction nucleotides: 7. The CDR3 covers 15 residues. The germline CDR1 and CDR2 sequences are MNHEY and SVGEGT. This CDR3 is CASRSSGSPYNEQFF. CDR3 DNA: TGTGCCAGCAGAAGTAGCGGGTCTCCCTACAATGAGCAGTTCTTC.

This clonotype has only a few counts. The genes are TRBV6-1 and TRBJ2-3; TRBD2 matches 7 bases. CDR3 size: 13 residues. Germline CDR1 is MNHNS and CDR2 is SASEGT. V gave up 6 bases and J gave up 6 bases; unmatched junction bases: 6. The CDR3 here is CASRRREFDTQYF. The CDR3 DNA sequence: TGTGCCAGCAGGAGGCGGGAGTTTGATACGCAGTATTTT.

This chain links TRBV10-3 with TRBJ2-1, with D maybe TRBD1 (5 bases). The CDR3 spans 16 residues. In germline, CDR1 is ENHRY, CDR2 SYGVKD. V was cut by 5 bases and J by 4 bases, with 18 bases left in between. The CDR3 nucleotides are TGTGCCATCAGTCCCCGCGTGGGGCTGGGGTACAATGAGCAGTTCTTC. Its protein is CAISPRVGLGYNEQFF.

The genes are TRBV5-5 and TRBJ1-1; perhaps TRBD1 as D (5 bases). The CDR3 has 15 residues. Trimming pared 1 base from V and 5 bases from J, leaving 15 bases between. Germline assignment: CDR1 SGHKS and CDR2 YYEKEE (reference sequence). The DNA for the CDR3 is TGTGCCAGCAGCTTGAGGCACAGGATGGGAACTGAAGCTTTCTTT. It specifies CASSLRHRMGTEAFF. Complete variable domain (other parts from reference TRBV5-5 and TRBJ1-1): DAGVTQSPTHLIKTRGQQVTLRCSPISGHKSVSWYQQVLGQGPQFIFQYYEKEERGRGNFPDRFSARQFPNYSSELNVNALLLGDSALYLCASSLRHRMGTEAFFGQGTRLTVV.

The V gene is TRBV7-3, the J gene TRBJ2-1; D perhaps matches TRBD2 (5 bases). The CDR3 runs 14 residues. Trimming shortened V by 6 bases and J by 10 bases, and 19 bases separated the two germline ends. Germline CDR1 reads SGHTA; CDR2 reads FQGTGA. The CDR3 sequence: CASSPNTGNGEQFF. CDR3 nucleotide sequence: TGTGCCAGCAGTCCCAACACGGGAAACGGGGAGCAGTTCTTC.

In this sample, this clonotype turned up once. A single base separates this from a much larger clone, so it may be a read error. A read error is likely, as this CDR3 ends without the conserved phenylalanine or tryptophan. The chain uses TRBV20-1 and TRBJ1-5, with TRBD1 identical over 8 bases. The V segment lost 5 bases and the J segment 0 bases; nucleotides outside the gene matches: 6. Germline CDR1 is DFQATT and CDR2 is SNEGSKA (reference sequence). The CDR3 length is 15 residues. CDR3 in amino acids: CSAVTGGYSNQPQHS. CDR3 DNA sequence: TGCAGTGCTGTTACAGGGGGGTATAGCAATCAGCCCCAGCATTCT.